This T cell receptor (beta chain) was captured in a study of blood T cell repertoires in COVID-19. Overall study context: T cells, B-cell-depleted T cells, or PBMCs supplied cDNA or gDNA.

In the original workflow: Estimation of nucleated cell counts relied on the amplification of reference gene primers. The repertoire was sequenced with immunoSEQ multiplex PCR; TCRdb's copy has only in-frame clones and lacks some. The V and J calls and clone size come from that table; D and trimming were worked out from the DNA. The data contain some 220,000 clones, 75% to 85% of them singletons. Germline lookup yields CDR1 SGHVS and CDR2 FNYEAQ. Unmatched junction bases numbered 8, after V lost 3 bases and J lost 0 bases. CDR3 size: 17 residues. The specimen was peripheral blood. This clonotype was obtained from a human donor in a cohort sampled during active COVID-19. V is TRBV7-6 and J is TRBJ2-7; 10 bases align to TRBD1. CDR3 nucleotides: TGTGCCAGCAGCTTTTTACCGGGACAGGGGTCCTCCTACGAGCAGTACTTC. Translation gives CASSFLPGQGSSYEQYF. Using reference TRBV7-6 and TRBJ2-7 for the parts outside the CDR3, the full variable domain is GAGVSQSPRYKVTKRGQDVALRCDPISGHVSLYWYRQALGQGPEFLTYFNYEAQQDKSGLPNDRFSAERPEGSISTLTIQRTEQRDSAMYRCASSFLPGQGSSYEQYFGPGTRLTVT.